What follows are 24 T cell receptor beta chains derived from one specimen sequenced in a study of T-cell reconstitution after alpha-beta-depleted transplantation in children. Unique molecular identifiers tagged the TCRbeta library. TCRdb called the PCR reads again in MiXCR, with one record for every CDR3 protein. The table records approximately 400,000 distinct CDR3 sequences, roughly 10% of them present only once. Specimen: PBMCs from the stem cell graft donor, collected from the stem cell graft. These receptors were collected from a human donor who donated a stem cell graft to a child with acute myeloid leukemia.

There are a few counts of this clonotype. The genes are TRBV18 and TRBJ1-1; 7 positions match TRBD1. This CDR3 has 14 amino acids. With V trimmed by 4 bases and J by 3 bases, 5 bases remained unmatched. Per germline, CDR1 KGHSH and CDR2 LQKENI. The CDR3 here is CASSRDSGYTEAFF. The CDR3 DNA follows: TGTGCCAGCTCACGGGACAGCGGGTACACTGAAGCTTTCTTT.

J is TRBJ2-7 and V is TRBV12-3 or TRBV12-4, with 9 positions matching TRBD1. The CDR3 is 20 residues long. After removal of 2 bases from V and 10 bases from J, the junction contained 27 bases not matched to a gene. The CDR3 nucleotides read TGTGCCAGCAGTTTAATAAATTCATTGATAGGGACAGGGTCATACGGCGACCAGTACTTC. As protein: CASSLINSLIGTGSYGDQYF.

This clonotype was seen only a few times. The J gene is TRBJ1-2, the V gene TRBV29-1, with D perhaps TRBD1 (5 bases). From germline, CDR1 is SQVTM and CDR2 ANQGSEA. CDR3 length equals 14 residues. The V gene lost 5 bases and the J gene lost 6 bases, with 19 bases spanning the gap. The CDR3 reads CSVTRLSGRDGYTF. The CDR3 nucleotides read TGCAGCGTTACCCGACTTTCAGGGAGAGATGGCTACACCTTC.

The table lists this clonotype with many counts. The chain carries TRBV3-1 and TRBJ2-3, with TRBD1 matching 9 bases. The CDR3 consists of 15 residues. The germline V gene has CDR1 LGHDT and CDR2 YNNKEL (reference sequence). J was trimmed by 5 bases and V by 5 bases; bases with no gene match: 8. The CDR3 sequence is CASSSRQGGRDTQYF. The CDR3 region has the DNA TGTGCCAGCAGCTCGAGACAGGGGGGACGAGATACGCAGTATTTT.

This clonotype was detected a few times. The chain links TRBV5-5 to TRBJ2-5, with TRBD1 as a possible D gene (6 bases). The V gene's germline CDR1 is SGHKS and CDR2 YYEKEE (reference sequence). CDR3 length: 16 residues. V was clipped by 4 bases and J by 5 bases, with 21 bases between them. CDR3 coding DNA: TGTGCCAGCAGCACCTCGACAGGATCTCGTAGGGAGACCCAGTACTTC. Amino acid sequence: CASSTSTGSRRETQYF.

This clonotype appeared many times. This rearrangement joins TRBV15 to TRBJ2-4, with 7 bases aligning to TRBD1. Germline V lookup: CDR1 LNHNV, CDR2 YYDKDF (reference sequence). J gave up 2 bases and V 1 base, and 8 bases lay outside the gene matches. CDR3 length: 17 amino acids. The CDR3, as DNA: TGTGCCACCAGCAGAGCGACAGGGAGAGAAACCAAAAACATTCAGTACTTC. Its translation: CATSRATGRETKNIQYF.

This clonotype was seen many times. V and J are TRBV20-1 and TRBJ1-2, with D maybe TRBD1 (6 bases). The CDR3 is 13 residues long. In germline, CDR1 is DFQATT, CDR2 SNEGSKA (reference sequence). Between the trimmed V and J ends, which lost 2 bases and 3 bases, there was a span of 10 bases. The CDR3 spells CSARPHRDYGYTF. Here the CDR3 DNA reads TGCAGTGCTAGACCCCACAGGGACTATGGCTACACCTTC.

The CDR3 here is CASSPGPAIETQYF. CDR3 nucleotides: TGTGCCAGCAGCCCGGGACCAGCGATTGAGACCCAGTACTTC. V is TRBV3-1 and J is TRBJ2-5; D possibly uses TRBD1 or TRBD2 (5 bases each). V was clipped by 4 bases and J by 5 bases, with 14 bases between them. The CDR3 loop spans 14 amino acids. In germline, CDR1 is LGHDT, CDR2 YNNKEL (reference sequence).

This clonotype was detected once. At one end the junction does not follow the germline gene, possibly because of a read error. The J gene is TRBJ2-3, the V gene TRBV6-6; the D gene could be TRBD1 or TRBD2 (7 bases each). Per the germline V gene, CDR1 is MNHNY and CDR2 is SVGAGI (reference sequence). This CDR3 region has 13 residues. The CDR3 spells CARSSQGGDTQYF. The CDR3 DNA reads TGTGCCAGAAGTTCGCAGGGGGGGGATACGCAGTATTTT.

The sample holds a few counts of this clonotype. The chain combines TRBV30 with TRBJ1-1, with no clear D. Between the trimmed V and J ends, which lost 2 bases and 9 bases, there was a span of 19 bases. The CDR3 is 14 amino acids. CDR1 GTSNPN and CDR2 SVGIG come from the germline V gene (reference sequence). CDR3 DNA sequence: TGTGCCTGGAGTACGAGACGTTCGGCAGCACAAGCTTTCTTT. This encodes CAWSTRRSAAQAFF.

The genes are TRBV27 and TRBJ1-4, with 9 bases lining up with TRBD1. V dropped 3 bases and J dropped 1; count of bases not matched to a gene: 0. This CDR3 has 15 amino acids. CDR1 MNHEY and CDR2 SMNVEV come from the germline V gene (reference sequence). The CDR3: CASSLGQGTNEKLFF. The CDR3 DNA is TGTGCCAGCAGTTTGGGACAGGGAACTAATGAAAAACTGTTTTTT. Full variable domain (missing parts from reference TRBV27 and TRBJ1-4): EAQVTQNPRYLITVTGKKLTVTCSQNMNHEYMSWYRQDPGLGLRQIYYSMNVEVTDKGDVPEGYKVSRKEKRNFPLILESPSPNQTSLYFCASSLGQGTNEKLFFGSGTQLSVL.

This clonotype was seen many times. The V and J genes are TRBV10-3 and TRBJ1-3, with 8 bases that match TRBD1. The CDR3 has 14 residues. Germline V lookup: CDR1 ENHRY, CDR2 SYGVKD. V was clipped by 0 bases and J by 8 bases; unmatched bases: 3. CDR3 bases: TGTGCCATCAGTGAGTCGACAGGGGTTGACACCATATATTTT. Residues: CAISESTGVDTIYF.

The chain carries TRBV5-4 and TRBJ1-1; 8 bases are shared with TRBD1. Germline CDR1 reads SGHNT; CDR2 reads YYREEE (reference sequence). The length of the CDR3 is 15 residues. J lost 2 bases, V lost 4 bases, and 7 bases had no gene match. CDR3 in amino acids: CASSGRQGRNTEAFF. The CDR3 DNA follows: TGTGCCAGCAGCGGACGACAGGGGAGAAACACTGAAGCTTTCTTT.

This clonotype was seen a handful of times. This chain connects TRBV20-1 to TRBJ2-2, with TRBD2 matching over 7 bases. Germline V gene data show CDR1 as DFQATT and CDR2 as SNEGSKA (reference sequence). V was pared by 1 base and J by 11 bases, with 4 bases of the junction left unmatched. This CDR3 is built from 12 residues. CDR3 protein: CSARAAGKELFF. The CDR3, as DNA: TGCAGTGCTAGAGCAGCGGGAAAAGAGCTGTTTTTT.

Comments on this clonotype: Possible read error: a much larger clone is one base away. The chain has TRBV12-3 or TRBV12-4 and TRBJ1-5, with D hard to call. This CDR3 is 16 amino acids long. CDR3 sequence reads: CASCFNGGMGNQPQHF. CDR3 bases: TGTGCCAGCTGTTTTAATGGAGGGATGGGCAATCAGCCCCAGCATTTT.

This clonotype was counted only a few times. The chain employs TRBV10-3 and TRBJ2-1; possible D gene TRBD2, 6 bases. Between the trimmed V and J ends, which lost 2 bases and 1 base, there was a span of 12 bases. Germline V lookup: CDR1 ENHRY, CDR2 SYGVKD. This CDR3 comprises 16 residues. CDR3 DNA sequence: TGTGCCATCAGTGAGAAGCGGGCCGAATCCTACAATGAGCAGTTCTTC. Translating it yields CAISEKRAESYNEQFF.

This rearrangement joins TRBV5-1 to TRBJ2-7; TRBD2 agrees at 8 bases. The CDR3 is 13 residues long. Germline V gives CDR1 SGHRS, CDR2 YFSETQ. Trimming at V came to 4 bases and at J to 0 bases, leaving 0 bases not matched to a gene. CDR3 loop: CASSRGGSYEQYV. The CDR3 nucleotides read TGCGCCAGCAGCCGGGGGGGCTCCTACGAGCAGTACGTC.

The rearrangement joins TRBV9 to TRBJ2-7; D is unresolved. The CDR3 loop spans 15 amino acids. Germline CDR1 reads SGDLS; CDR2 reads YYNGEE. The ends were cut back, 1 base at V and 3 bases at J, with 14 bases in the middle. The CDR3, as DNA: TGTGCCAGCAGCGTAATGGGGTCCAGAGACTACGAGCAGTACTTC. It specifies CASSVMGSRDYEQYF.

This clonotype was seen a few times. The V gene is TRBV6-2 or TRBV6-3, the J gene TRBJ1-1; no reliable D call. This CDR3 comprises 11 residues. V was pared by 5 bases and J by 5 bases, with 6 bases between. Germline lookup yields CDR1 MNHEY and CDR2 SVGEGT. CDR3 DNA: TGTGCCAGCAGTAAACTTACTGAAGCTTTCTTT. Protein: CASSKLTEAFF.

The gene calls are TRBV11-2 and TRBJ2-6, with D perhaps being TRBD1 or TRBD2 (6 bases each). Germline loops: CDR1 SGHAT, CDR2 FQNNGV. The CDR3 consists of 16 residues. V dropped 1 base and J dropped 2 bases, with 9 bases sitting between them. CDR3 sequence reads: CASSLVGGPGANVLTF. The CDR3 coding sequence is TGTGCCAGCAGCTTAGTTGGGGGGCCTGGGGCCAACGTCCTGACTTTC. The complete variable domain, with remaining parts taken from reference TRBV11-2 and TRBJ2-6, reads EAGVAQSPRYKIIEKRQSVAFWCNPISGHATLYWYQQILGQGPKLLIQFQNNGVVDDSQLPKDRFSAERLKGVDSTLKIQPAKLEDSAVYLCASSLVGGPGANVLTFGAGSRLTVL.

The chain carries TRBV7-2 and TRBJ1-4; no firm D call. V lost 5 bases and J lost 2, with 9 bases in between. Germline V gene lookup returns CDR1 SGHTA and CDR2 FQGNSA. The CDR3 length is 14 residues. DNA for the CDR3: TGTGCCAGCAGCCGAGAACAGACTAATGAAAAACTGTTTTTT. This encodes CASSREQTNEKLFF.

This clonotype was seen more than once but under ten times. The CDR3 reads CASGLAGSYEQYF. CDR3 DNA: TGTGCCAGCGGACTAGCGGGCTCCTACGAGCAGTACTTC. The V call is TRBV14, the J call TRBJ2-7; the match to TRBD2 covers 11 bases. The CDR3 contains 13 residues. Germline lookup yields CDR1 SGHDN and CDR2 FVKESK. The ends lost 8 bases at V and 0 bases at J; junction bases unmatched: 0.

A word on this clonotype: A read error may produce the germline difference seen at one junction end. The V gene is TRBV5-1, the J gene TRBJ2-3; weak D call: TRBD2 (5 bases). CDR1 and CDR2 from the germline V gene are SGHRS and YFSETQ. The CDR3 sequence is 13 residues long. CDR3 coding DNA: TGCGCCAGCAGCTACCGTCAGGAGGATACGGAGTATTTT. Its protein product is CASSYRQEDTEYF.

This clonotype was found many times. The chain has TRBV5-6 and TRBJ2-5; D might be TRBD1 (5 bases). V was cut by 5 bases and J by 4 bases, with 9 bases left in between. The germline V gene encodes CDR1 SGHDT and CDR2 YYEEEE. The CDR3 sequence is 12 residues long. The CDR3 loop reads CASSRRGETQYF. CDR3 in DNA: TGTGCCAGCAGTCGAAGGGGAGAGACCCAGTACTTC.